Listed below are T cell receptor beta chains from one sample, sequenced in a study of OX40 agonist ivuxolimab in advanced cancers. Profiled with immunoSEQ multiplex PCR; TCRdb holds only in-frame clones, not every one. The table lists some 66,000 clones, around four fifths of them singletons. Sample: CD4+ or CD8+ T cells sorted from blood, taken in a trial of the OX40 agonist ivuxolimab. These receptors originate from an adult with an advanced solid tumor such as melanoma, head and neck, liver or kidney cancer. The CDR3 runs from the conserved cysteine through the conserved F or W. The order of the fields is CDR3 protein, CDR3 length, J gene, D gene, V gene. A D gene is named only where the DNA matches it firmly.

CASSLYGSYVGQPQHF,16,TRBJ1-5,.,TRBV28
CASSIVAGGGQPQHF,15,TRBJ1-5,TRBD1,TRBV19
CSARGEYEQYF,11,TRBJ2-7,.,TRBV20-1
CAISASPWRTPSVLTF,16,TRBJ2-6,.,TRBV10-3
CATSRENRGASTDTQYF,17,TRBJ2-3,TRBD1,TRBV15
CASSRTGVGEQYF,13,TRBJ2-7,TRBD1,TRBV4-2
CASSSGQNTGELFF,14,TRBJ2-2,.,TRBV7-2
CASSGTRNTGELFF,14,TRBJ2-2,.,TRBV2
CASTLGQGAYEQYF,14,TRBJ2-7,TRBD1,TRBV2
CASSLGPPGDEQFF,14,TRBJ2-1,.,TRBV11-2
CASSKLTQDPYTDTQYF,17,TRBJ2-3,.,TRBV2
CASSHEAQGSEQFF,14,TRBJ2-1,.,TRBV5-1
CASSTLDRGPINYGYTF,17,TRBJ1-2,TRBD1,TRBV19
CASSTYQGQIFANINTDTQYF,21,TRBJ2-3,TRBD1,TRBV19
CASSKDRIQPQHF,13,TRBJ1-5,TRBD1,TRBV6-5
CASSEALNTEAFF,13,TRBJ1-1,.,TRBV2
CASSSPGLDTDTQYF,15,TRBJ2-3,.,TRBV5-4
CASSLGGGQETQYF,14,TRBJ2-5,.,TRBV7-2
CSVSFSGSGELFF,13,TRBJ2-2,.,TRBV29-1
CSASPGTYEQYF,12,TRBJ2-7,.,TRBV29-1
CSVDMTGSGANVLTF,15,TRBJ2-6,.,TRBV29-1
CATSNVARARQPQHF,15,TRBJ1-5,.,TRBV15
CASSQVPSSYEQYF,14,TRBJ2-7,.,TRBV14
CSVTYQLAASYEQYF,15,TRBJ2-7,TRBD2,TRBV29-1
CASSEQGAGGYNEQFF,16,TRBJ2-1,TRBD1,TRBV6-1
CASRQPGANVLTF,13,TRBJ2-6,.,TRBV4-1
CASSRRTDTQYF,12,TRBJ2-3,.,TRBV7-2
CASWGESFNTGELFF,15,TRBJ2-2,.,TRBV5-1
CASSLDRSGILGYTF,15,TRBJ1-2,.,TRBV7-9
CATRNGTGKYEQYF,14,TRBJ2-7,TRBD1,TRBV15
CASSLETGGVDYGYTF,16,TRBJ1-2,TRBD1,TRBV5-1